A selection of T cell receptor beta chains follows, all from one sample in a study of identifying expanded T cells in peripheral blood. The method was immunoSEQ multiplex PCR; TCRdb's version includes in-frame clones alone and lacks a portion of them. Of about 100,000 clones detected, over 70% appear once; the ten largest clones hold less than 7%. Material: blood. The receptors here all came from a person aged 18 to 70 in good health. CDR3s include the opening cysteine and the closing phenylalanine or tryptophan. Fields, in order: clone size, D gene, J gene, V gene, CDR3 protein, CDR3 DNA. A D gene is named only where the DNA matches it firmly. Clone size appears in some rows only: once, few, many, or a class for an expanded clone.

clone size: -; D gene: -; J gene: TRBJ2-5; V gene: TRBV11-2; CDR3 protein: CASSLVVETQYF; CDR3 DNA: TGTGCCAGCAGCTTAGTCGTAGAGACCCAGTACTTC
clone size: -; D gene: TRBD1; J gene: TRBJ1-1; V gene: TRBV6-6; CDR3 protein: CASREGQGAEAFF; CDR3 DNA: TGTGCCAGCAGAGAGGGACAGGGGGCTGAAGCTTTCTTT
clone size: -; D gene: TRBD2; J gene: TRBJ2-7; V gene: TRBV6-1; CDR3 protein: CASSARTSGYEQYF; CDR3 DNA: TGTGCCAGCAGTGCCAGGACTAGCGGCTACGAGCAGTACTTC
clone size: -; D gene: TRBD1; J gene: TRBJ1-1; V gene: TRBV6-5; CDR3 protein: CASSRTLGQATFF; CDR3 DNA: TGTGCCAGCAGTCGCACCCTGGGACAGGCGACTTTCTTT
clone size: -; D gene: -; J gene: TRBJ1-5; V gene: TRBV6-5; CDR3 protein: CASSFKPYSNQPQHF; CDR3 DNA: TGTGCCAGCAGCTTTAAACCATATAGCAATCAGCCCCAGCATTTT
clone size: -; D gene: -; J gene: TRBJ2-2; V gene: TRBV7-3; CDR3 protein: CASSLTFGGTGELFF; CDR3 DNA: TGTGCCAGCAGCTTAACTTTTGGAGGGACCGGGGAGCTGTTTTTT
clone size: -; D gene: -; J gene: TRBJ1-2; V gene: TRBV6-5; CDR3 protein: CASSYSIEGFGYTF; CDR3 DNA: TGTGCCAGCAGTTACTCGATCGAGGGGTTTGGCTACACCTTC
clone size: -; D gene: TRBD2; J gene: TRBJ2-3; V gene: TRBV19; CDR3 protein: CASSRTSGSFTDTQYF; CDR3 DNA: TGTGCCAGTAGCCGGACTAGCGGGAGTTTCACAGATACGCAGTATTTT
clone size: -; D gene: -; J gene: TRBJ1-2; V gene: TRBV5-1; CDR3 protein: CASSPSTRGLSYTF; CDR3 DNA: TGCGCCAGCAGCCCTTCAACACGGGGCTTAAGCTACACCTTC
clone size: few; D gene: -; J gene: TRBJ2-1; V gene: TRBV2; CDR3 protein: CASSEGRDRFGNEQFF; CDR3 DNA: TGTGCCAGCAGTGAAGGGCGGGATCGCTTCGGCAATGAGCAGTTCTTC
clone size: -; D gene: TRBD1; J gene: TRBJ2-1; V gene: TRBV18; CDR3 protein: CASSGGQGNYNEQFF; CDR3 DNA: TGTGCCAGCTCAGGGGGACAGGGGAACTACAATGAGCAGTTCTTC
clone size: few; D gene: -; J gene: TRBJ1-1; V gene: TRBV7-9; CDR3 protein: CASSPQSNTEAFF; CDR3 DNA: TGTGCCAGCAGTCCTCAGTCTAACACTGAAGCTTTCTTT
clone size: -; D gene: -; J gene: TRBJ2-5; V gene: TRBV18; CDR3 protein: CASSPGETQYF; CDR3 DNA: TGTGCCAGCTCACCAGGGGAGACCCAGTACTTC
clone size: -; D gene: -; J gene: TRBJ2-7; V gene: TRBV6-5; CDR3 protein: CASRSSGSSYEQYF; CDR3 DNA: TGTGCCAGCAGATCATCTGGGAGCTCCTACGAGCAGTACTTC
clone size: -; D gene: -; J gene: TRBJ2-7; V gene: TRBV5-6; CDR3 protein: CASSLGYRPYEQYF; CDR3 DNA: TGTGCCAGCAGCTTGGGATACAGGCCCTACGAGCAGTACTTC
clone size: -; D gene: TRBD2; J gene: TRBJ2-1; V gene: TRBV28; CDR3 protein: CASGTSSIDEQFF; CDR3 DNA: TGTGCCAGCGGGACTAGTTCTATCGATGAGCAGTTCTTC
clone size: -; D gene: -; J gene: TRBJ1-2; V gene: TRBV2; CDR3 protein: CASSVGEQSYGYTF; CDR3 DNA: TGTGCCAGCAGTGTAGGGGAGCAGAGCTACGGCTACACCTTC
clone size: -; D gene: -; J gene: TRBJ1-2; V gene: TRBV14; CDR3 protein: CASSQDTGLDYGYTF; CDR3 DNA: TGTGCCAGCAGCCAAGATACAGGGCTCGACTATGGCTACACCTTC
clone size: -; D gene: -; J gene: TRBJ2-6; V gene: TRBV14; CDR3 protein: CASSQVASSGANVLTF; CDR3 DNA: TGTGCCAGCAGCCAAGTAGCGAGCTCTGGGGCCAACGTCCTGACTTTC
clone size: -; D gene: TRBD1; J gene: TRBJ1-1; V gene: TRBV7-9; CDR3 protein: CASNLLGGTGLATEAFF; CDR3 DNA: TGTGCCAGCAACCTCCTCGGAGGGACAGGGCTTGCCACTGAAGCTTTCTTT
clone size: -; D gene: TRBD1; J gene: TRBJ1-2; V gene: TRBV19; CDR3 protein: CASSVQTGIYGYTF; CDR3 DNA: TGTGCCAGTAGTGTCCAGACAGGGATCTATGGCTACACCTTC
clone size: once; D gene: TRBD1; J gene: TRBJ2-1; V gene: TRBV6-1; CDR3 protein: CASSEYVTGGNEQFF; CDR3 DNA: TGTGCCAGCAGTGAATATGTGACAGGGGGCAATGAGCAGTTCTTC
clone size: -; D gene: -; J gene: TRBJ1-1; V gene: TRBV19; CDR3 protein: CASSIGSQEAFF; CDR3 DNA: TGTGCCAGTAGTATAGGGAGCCAAGAAGCTTTCTTT
clone size: -; D gene: TRBD2; J gene: TRBJ2-5; V gene: TRBV15; CDR3 protein: CATSRDRGGSETQYF; CDR3 DNA: TGTGCCACCAGCAGAGATCGCGGCGGGAGTGAGACCCAGTACTTC
clone size: -; D gene: TRBD1; J gene: TRBJ1-5; V gene: TRBV2; CDR3 protein: CAISSSYGTGNQPQHF; CDR3 DNA: TGTGCCATATCGAGTTCCTATGGGACAGGCAATCAGCCCCAGCATTTT
clone size: -; D gene: -; J gene: TRBJ2-5; V gene: TRBV7-9; CDR3 protein: CASSVPDPQETQYF; CDR3 DNA: TGTGCCAGCAGCGTACCGGACCCTCAAGAGACCCAGTACTTC
clone size: -; D gene: TRBD1; J gene: TRBJ2-7; V gene: TRBV7-9; CDR3 protein: CASSPLRPTHRGAVYEQYF; CDR3 DNA: TGTGCCAGCAGCCCCCTTCGACCGACACACAGGGGAGCCGTCTACGAGCAGTACTTC
clone size: -; D gene: -; J gene: TRBJ2-1; V gene: TRBV25-1; CDR3 protein: CASSDPPGQSGEQFF; CDR3 DNA: TGTGCCAGCAGTGATCCCCCCGGGCAGTCGGGTGAGCAGTTCTTC
clone size: -; D gene: TRBD2; J gene: TRBJ2-3; V gene: TRBV29-1; CDR3 protein: CSVEGRGGTSTQYF; CDR3 DNA: TGCAGCGTTGAAGGTCGGGGGGGCACTTCTACGCAGTATTTT
clone size: -; D gene: -; J gene: TRBJ1-2; V gene: TRBV19; CDR3 protein: CASSTPNYGYTF; CDR3 DNA: TGTGCCAGTAGTACGCCTAACTATGGCTACACCTTC
clone size: -; D gene: -; J gene: TRBJ2-2; V gene: TRBV5-1; CDR3 protein: CASEGRAGELFF; CDR3 DNA: TGCGCCAGCGAAGGGCGGGCCGGGGAGCTGTTTTTT
clone size: -; D gene: -; J gene: TRBJ1-2; V gene: TRBV7-8; CDR3 protein: CASSFPKGQRGGYTF; CDR3 DNA: TGTGCCAGCAGCTTTCCGAAGGGGCAGAGGGGTGGCTACACCTTC
clone size: -; D gene: TRBD1; J gene: TRBJ2-1; V gene: TRBV11-2; CDR3 protein: CASSPTGHKGNEQFF; CDR3 DNA: TGTGCCAGCAGTCCGACAGGGCATAAAGGCAATGAGCAGTTCTTC
clone size: -; D gene: TRBD2; J gene: TRBJ2-5; V gene: TRBV19; CDR3 protein: CASSKKGLAGVEGETQYF; CDR3 DNA: TGTGCCAGTAGTAAAAAGGGACTAGCGGGAGTTGAGGGAGAGACCCAGTACTTC
clone size: -; D gene: -; J gene: TRBJ1-1; V gene: TRBV5-4; CDR3 protein: CASSAGAGDTEAFF; CDR3 DNA: TGTGCCAGCAGCGCCGGAGCTGGCGACACTGAAGCTTTCTTT
clone size: -; D gene: TRBD2; J gene: TRBJ2-3; V gene: TRBV9; CDR3 protein: CASSVETGGPTDTQYF; CDR3 DNA: TGTGCCAGCAGCGTAGAGACGGGAGGCCCCACAGATACGCAGTATTTT
clone size: once; D gene: -; J gene: TRBJ1-2; V gene: TRBV5-6; CDR3 protein: CASSSEQGGGRGGYTF; CDR3 DNA: TGTGCCAGCAGCTCGGAACAGGGAGGGGGTCGGGGTGGCTACACCTTC
clone size: -; D gene: TRBD2; J gene: TRBJ2-7; V gene: TRBV29-1; CDR3 protein: CSVFGTSGSVGEQYF; CDR3 DNA: TGCAGCGTTTTCGGGACTAGCGGGAGTGTAGGCGAGCAGTACTTC
clone size: -; D gene: TRBD1; J gene: TRBJ1-2; V gene: TRBV9; CDR3 protein: CASSAGTGANYGYTF; CDR3 DNA: TGTGCCAGCAGCGCGGGGACAGGTGCTAACTATGGCTACACCTTC
clone size: -; D gene: -; J gene: TRBJ2-1; V gene: TRBV19; CDR3 protein: CASSRDRGASGEQFF; CDR3 DNA: TGTGCCAGTAGCCGCGACAGAGGAGCCTCGGGTGAGCAGTTCTTC
clone size: -; D gene: TRBD1; J gene: TRBJ1-1; V gene: TRBV6-5; CDR3 protein: CASSSPRGQTSTEAFF; CDR3 DNA: TGTGCCAGCAGTTCCCCCCGGGGACAGACGAGCACTGAAGCTTTCTTT
clone size: few; D gene: TRBD2; J gene: TRBJ2-3; V gene: TRBV4-2; CDR3 protein: CASSQTIAGGADTQYF; CDR3 DNA: TGTGCCAGCAGCCAGACCATAGCGGGAGGGGCAGATACGCAGTATTTT
clone size: -; D gene: -; J gene: TRBJ2-2; V gene: TRBV5-1; CDR3 protein: CASSLPIASNTGELFF; CDR3 DNA: TGCGCCAGCAGCTTGCCCATCGCGAGTAACACCGGGGAGCTGTTTTTT
clone size: -; D gene: -; J gene: TRBJ2-7; V gene: TRBV14; CDR3 protein: CASSPTRGYEQYF; CDR3 DNA: TGTGCCAGCAGCCCTACGCGGGGCTACGAGCAGTACTTC
clone size: -; D gene: -; J gene: TRBJ2-3; V gene: TRBV5-1; CDR3 protein: CASSLVWGNLYTQYF; CDR3 DNA: TGCGCCAGCAGCTTGGTGTGGGGGAATTTATATACGCAGTATTTT